The T cell receptor (beta chain) under discussion was sequenced for a study of T cell repertoires in cytomegalovirus infection. Overall study context: Public signatures in TCR beta pointed to CMV infection and matching HLA type. Overall study findings and caveats: People with CMV and the relevant HLA were identified by cumulative public TCR beta family frequency. HLA-C-restricted CMV-specific TCR beta clonotypes were dominant in the ex vivo response.

TCRdb passed the reads through MiXCR, listing each CDR3 protein once. The sample includes around 770,000 distinct CDR3 sequences, just under 30% of them seen just once. This CDR3 is built from 14 residues. Germline lookup yields CDR1 SQVTM and CDR2 ANQGSEA. V was shortened by 6 bases and J by 6 bases, with 18 bases between the two germline ends. Concerning this clonotype: The target antigen is unknown. Lacking the conserved final phenylalanine or tryptophan, this CDR3 likely reflects a read error.

The chain recombines TRBV29-1 with TRBJ2-1, with D tentatively TRBD1 (5 bases). The sample in question was cultured CD8+ T cells from PBMCs, obtained from culture after CMV antigen stimulation. This clonotype originated in a human donor in good health (CMV status not recorded). Some clones in this sample may be carry-over from other donors' samples. The CDR3 nucleotides are TGCAGCGTCCTAGGGGTCGCGATTCTCAATGAGCAGTTCCTC. The encoded protein is CSVLGVAILNEQFL.